The source of this T cell receptor (beta chain) is a study of Graves' ophthalmopathy and Graves' hyperthyroidism. Amplifying from RNA transcripts, the study obtained TCR beta CDR3 regions. HTBI-primed RT-PCR formed the first round, and a multiplex PCR formed the second. TCRdb re-called the multiplex PCR reads with MiXCR, one entry per CDR3 protein. The repertoire has fewer than 250,000 distinct CDR3 sequences, over 25% of them found once; the top ten carry 9.1%. V lost 10 bases to trimming and J lost 5 bases, with 8 bases between them. Per germline, CDR1 ENHRY and CDR2 SYGVKD. CDR3 size: 11 residues. There are many counts of this clonotype.

The sequencing sample was made of peripheral blood. The V and J genes are TRBV10-3 and TRBJ2-2, with D hard to call. This TCR derives from a man aged 45 to 65 with Graves' ophthalmopathy. CDR3 nucleotide sequence: TGTGCCACTCAGAGGACCGGGGAGCTGTTTTTT. Protein product: CATQRTGELFF.